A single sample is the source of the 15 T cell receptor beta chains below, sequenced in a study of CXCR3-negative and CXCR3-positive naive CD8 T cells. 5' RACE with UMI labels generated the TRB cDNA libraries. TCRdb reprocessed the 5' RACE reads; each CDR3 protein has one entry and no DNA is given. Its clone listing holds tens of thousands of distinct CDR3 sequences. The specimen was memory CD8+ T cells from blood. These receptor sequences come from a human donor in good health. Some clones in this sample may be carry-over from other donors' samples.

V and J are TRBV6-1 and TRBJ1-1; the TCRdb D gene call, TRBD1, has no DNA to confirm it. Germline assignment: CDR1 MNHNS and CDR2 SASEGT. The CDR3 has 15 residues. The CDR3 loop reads CASSEARGARTEAFF.

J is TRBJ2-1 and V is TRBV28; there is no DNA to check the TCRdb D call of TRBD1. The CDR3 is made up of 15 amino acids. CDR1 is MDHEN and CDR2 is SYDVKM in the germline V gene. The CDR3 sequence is CASSLTGRNYNEQFF.

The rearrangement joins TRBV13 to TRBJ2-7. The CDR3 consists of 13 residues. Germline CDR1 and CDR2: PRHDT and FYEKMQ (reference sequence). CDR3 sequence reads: CASSLEQSYEQYF.

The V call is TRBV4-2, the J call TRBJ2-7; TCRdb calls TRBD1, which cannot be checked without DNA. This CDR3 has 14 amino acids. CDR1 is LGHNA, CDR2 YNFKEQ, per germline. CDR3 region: CASSQERAQVEQYF.

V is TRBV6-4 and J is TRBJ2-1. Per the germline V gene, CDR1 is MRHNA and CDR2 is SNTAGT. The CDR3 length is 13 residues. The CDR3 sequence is CASSASANDEQFF.

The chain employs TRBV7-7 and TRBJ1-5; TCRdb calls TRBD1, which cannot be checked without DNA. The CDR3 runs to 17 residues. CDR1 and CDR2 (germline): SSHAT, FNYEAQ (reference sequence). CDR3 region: CASSSSGTGISNQPQHF.

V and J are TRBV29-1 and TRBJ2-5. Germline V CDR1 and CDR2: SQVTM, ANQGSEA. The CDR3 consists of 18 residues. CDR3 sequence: CSVEDPIRSAGLQETQYF.

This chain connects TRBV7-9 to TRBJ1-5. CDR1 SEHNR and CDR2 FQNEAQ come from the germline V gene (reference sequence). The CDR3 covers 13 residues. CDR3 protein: CASSLSRDQPQHF.

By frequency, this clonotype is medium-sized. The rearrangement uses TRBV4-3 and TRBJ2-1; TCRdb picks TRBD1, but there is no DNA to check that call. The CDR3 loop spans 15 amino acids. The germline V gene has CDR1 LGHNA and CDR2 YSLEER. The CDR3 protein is CASSPGESSYNEQFF.

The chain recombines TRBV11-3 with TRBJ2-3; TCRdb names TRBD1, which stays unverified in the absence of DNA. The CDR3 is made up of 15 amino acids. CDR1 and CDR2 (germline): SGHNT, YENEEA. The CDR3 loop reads CASSPGRTSTDTQYF.

This CDR3 reads CASREGNYGYTF. This chain uses TRBV28 with TRBJ1-2. The CDR3 contains 12 residues. Per germline, CDR1 MDHEN and CDR2 SYDVKM.

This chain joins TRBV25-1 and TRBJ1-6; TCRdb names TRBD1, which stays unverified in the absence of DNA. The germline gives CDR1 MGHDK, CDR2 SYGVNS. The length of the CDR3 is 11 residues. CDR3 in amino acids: CASSESRGLHF.

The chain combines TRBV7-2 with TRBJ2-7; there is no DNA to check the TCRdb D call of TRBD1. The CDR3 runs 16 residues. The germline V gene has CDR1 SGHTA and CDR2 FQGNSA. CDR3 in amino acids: CASSTGQAGRSYEQYF.

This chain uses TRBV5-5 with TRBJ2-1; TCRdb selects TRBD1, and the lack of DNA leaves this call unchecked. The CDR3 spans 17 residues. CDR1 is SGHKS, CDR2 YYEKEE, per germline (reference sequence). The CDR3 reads CASSLEAPGQVYNEQFF.

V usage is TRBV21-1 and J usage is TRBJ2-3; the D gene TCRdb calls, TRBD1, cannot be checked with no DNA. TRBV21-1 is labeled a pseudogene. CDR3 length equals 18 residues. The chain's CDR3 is CASSSLRRGARYQWTQYF.